Below are 9 T cell receptor beta chains sequenced from a single sample in a study of T-cell memory formation after mild COVID-19. MiXCR, run by TCRdb on the 5' RACE reads, gives a single entry per CDR3 protein. The repertoire holds under 400,000 distinct CDR3 sequences, 28% seen once, with 13% in the top ten. Specimen: PBMCs or a T cell subset sorted from them (not recorded which). All receptors come from an adult woman who had mild COVID-19 (a few samples of this study predate the infection). Cell type and time point are not known.

There are a few counts of this clonotype. The chain couples TRBV15 to TRBJ2-6; no definite D call. Germline values: CDR1 LNHNV, CDR2 YYDKDF (reference sequence). Trimming shortened V by 5 bases and J by 3 bases, and 8 bases separated the two germline ends. CDR3 length: 14 residues. The CDR3 region is CATSGGVGANVLTF. DNA for the CDR3: TGTGCCACCAGCGGTGGAGTTGGGGCCAACGTCCTGACTTTC.

The chain has TRBV24-1 and TRBJ2-3; 10 bases are shared with TRBD2. CDR3 size: 14 residues. In germline, CDR1 is KGHDR, CDR2 SFDVKD. The J segment lost 4 bases and the V segment lost 4 bases, leaving 1 base of the junction unmatched. The CDR3 is CATSESGRADTQYF. DNA for the CDR3: TGTGCCACCAGTGAGAGCGGGAGGGCAGATACGCAGTATTTT.

This clonotype has a handful of counts. This chain links TRBV7-9 with TRBJ2-5, with D possibly being TRBD1 (6 bases). Germline CDR1 and CDR2: SEHNR and FQNEAQ (reference sequence). Trimming stripped 7 bases from V and 1 base from J, with 13 bases between. The CDR3 totals 14 residues. As DNA, the CDR3 is TGTGCCAGCACCCAGGGGAAGTTCCAAGAGACCCAGTACTTC. Amino acids: CASTQGKFQETQYF.

The chain uses TRBV5-1 and TRBJ1-5; 7 bases line up with TRBD1. With V trimmed by 5 bases and J by 0 bases, 2 bases remained unmatched. This CDR3 spans 14 amino acids. Germline values: CDR1 SGHRS, CDR2 YFSETQ. The CDR3 protein is CASRGQPSNQPQHF. DNA of the CDR3: TGCGCCAGCAGGGGACAGCCTAGCAATCAGCCCCAGCATTTT.

In this sample, this clonotype turned up a few times. The chain employs TRBV7-8 and TRBJ2-7; no clear D. Trimming removed 3 bases at V and 7 bases at J, with 16 bases between. The CDR3 is made up of 14 amino acids. Germline assignment: CDR1 SGHVS and CDR2 FQNEAQ. The CDR3 loop reads CASSFPGSPREQYF. The CDR3, as DNA: TGTGCCAGCAGCTTCCCCGGGTCCCCAAGGGAGCAGTACTTC.

The V and J genes are TRBV6-2 or TRBV6-3 and TRBJ2-5; 8 nucleotides agree with TRBD2. After removal of 6 bases from V and 6 bases from J, the junction contained 9 bases not matched to a gene. Germline V gives CDR1 MNHEY, CDR2 SVGEGT. The CDR3 length is 14 residues. CDR3 residues: CASSDPGLGKTQYF. CDR3 nucleotide sequence: TGTGCCAGCAGCGATCCGGGACTAGGAAAGACCCAGTACTTC.

The V and J genes are TRBV10-3 and TRBJ1-3; D is unresolved. Trimming removed 2 bases at V and 0 bases at J, with 17 bases between. Germline CDR1 is ENHRY and CDR2 is SYGVKD. This CDR3 has 18 residues. CDR3 in DNA: TGTGCCATCAGTGAGCCCTACGGACTGGAATTCTCTGGAAACACCATATATTTT. Its translation is CAISEPYGLEFSGNTIYF.

The table lists this clonotype with a few counts. This sequence joins TRBV5-6 and TRBJ2-2; tentatively, D is TRBD1 (5 bases). The V end lost 4 bases, the J end lost 3 bases, and 13 bases lay between the germline ends. The CDR3 loop spans 15 amino acids. CDR1 SGHDT and CDR2 YYEEEE come from the germline V gene. The CDR3 here is CASSRPGSDTGELFF. The CDR3 bases are TGTGCCAGCAGCCGGCCAGGGTCGGACACCGGGGAGCTGTTTTTT. The full variable domain, completed using reference TRBV5-6 and TRBJ2-2, is DAGVTQSPTHLIKTRGQQVTLRCSPKSGHDTVSWYQQALGQGPQFIFQYYEEEERQRGNFPDRFSGHQFPNYSSELNVNALLLGDSALYLCASSRPGSDTGELFFGEGSRLTVL.

The rearrangement uses TRBV20-1 and TRBJ1-5, with a weak D call TRBD1 (6 bases). This CDR3 spans 14 amino acids. Trimming stripped 6 bases from V and 6 bases from J, with 18 bases between. The germline gives CDR1 DFQATT, CDR2 SNEGSKA (reference sequence). CDR3 nucleotide sequence: TGCAGTGCCGCGCACAGGGCGGTTGGTCAGCCCCAGCATTTT. This codes for CSAAHRAVGQPQHF.